The text below deals with one T cell receptor beta chain. Its antigen remains unidentified. This entry belongs to a study of beta chain features in type 1 diabetes. Turning to the study itself: Age, gender, cell numbers and subset yield matched between patients and controls. Study outcomes and limitations: More deletions and fewer insertions at VDJ junctions were seen in type 1 diabetes patients. Researchers report that Type 1 diabetes patients had moderately but significantly shorter TCRB CDR3s across all four CD4+ subsets.

Around 120 mL of blood, on average, came from one heparinised draw per donor. The CDR3 has 13 amino acids. Germline CDR1 GTSNPN, CDR2 SVGIG (reference sequence). V dropped 3 bases and J dropped 6; count of bases not matched to a gene: 7. The whole isolated RNA underwent reverse transcription, so sequencing captured expressed TCRB transcripts. Profiling relied on immunoSEQ multiplex PCR, and the TCRdb table lists in-frame clones only, not all of them. The table records some 280,000 clones, approximately 14% of them present only once. The gene calls are TRBV30 and TRBJ2-7; 8 bases fit TRBD1. Sequencing was done on a sample of naive CD4+ T cells from blood. The sequence derives from a man aged 25 to 45 with type 1 diabetes. The CDR3 coding sequence is TGTGCCTGGAGGCTAGGACAGGGCGGCGAGCAGTACTTC. The encoded protein is CAWRLGQGGEQYF.